The 30 T cell receptor beta chains reported below all come from one sample, sequenced in a study of human T cells and chemical hapten exposure. Time point described: patch test 2, 6 weeks after DPC sensitization. This sample's treatment: therapeutic diphenylcyclopropenone sensitization with weekly scalp DPC. TCRdb used MiXCR to reprocess the RACE reads, holding one entry per CDR3 protein. Altogether about 85,000 distinct CDR3 sequences are present, 9.5% to 13% being singletons, with the ten largest covering about 1.4%. Here the sequenced sample was whole blood, taken in connection with sensitization to the hapten diphenylcyclopropenone (DPC). These receptors came from a man aged 18 to 29 with alopecia areata. Some clones in this sample may be carry-over from other donors' samples.

The V call is TRBV7-2, the J call TRBJ2-5; 7 bases match TRBD1. This CDR3 is built from 15 residues. The germline gives CDR1 SGHTA, CDR2 FQGNSA. With V trimmed by 5 bases and J by 5 bases, 11 bases remained unmatched. CDR3 coding DNA: TGTGCCAGCAGCGCGACAGGGACGAGTTGGGAGACCCAGTACTTC. Its translation is CASSATGTSWETQYF.

This clonotype came up many times. The genes are TRBV4-2 and TRBJ2-2; no clear D. The length of the CDR3 is 16 residues. Germline V gene data show CDR1 as LGHNA and CDR2 as YNFKEQ. Between the trimmed V and J ends, which lost 1 base and 0 bases, there was a span of 9 bases. This CDR3 is CASSQVGAANTGELFF. CDR3 nucleotides: TGTGCCAGCAGCCAAGTGGGCGCCGCGAACACCGGGGAGCTGTTTTTT.

The genes are TRBV5-6 and TRBJ2-3; 10 bases are a match to TRBD2. Germline V lookup: CDR1 SGHDT, CDR2 YYEEEE. With 2 bases clipped from V and 3 bases from J, the junction kept 3 bases outside the gene matches. The CDR3 totals 15 residues. The CDR3 sequence: CASSFLAGDTDTQYF. The DNA for the CDR3 is TGTGCCAGCAGCTTTCTAGCGGGGGATACAGATACGCAGTATTTT.

This clonotype has a handful of counts. This chain connects TRBV20-1 to TRBJ2-1; 13 nucleotides line up with TRBD2. J gave up 5 bases and V 4 bases, and 2 bases lay outside the gene matches. The V gene's germline CDR1 is DFQATT and CDR2 SNEGSKA (reference sequence). The CDR3 loop spans 14 amino acids. The CDR3 region is CSAKGTSGDNEQFF. The CDR3 coding sequence is TGCAGTGCTAAAGGGACTAGCGGGGACAATGAGCAGTTCTTC.

This clonotype has more than one count but fewer than ten. J is TRBJ2-3 and V is TRBV3-1; D possibly corresponds to TRBD2 (5 bases). The CDR3 contains 14 residues. From germline, CDR1 is LGHDT and CDR2 YNNKEL (reference sequence). Trimming removed 4 bases at V and 4 bases at J, with 12 bases between. The CDR3 region has the DNA TGTGCCAGCAGCCCCGGGGAACCTGCAGATACGCAGTATTTT. Encoded protein: CASSPGEPADTQYF.

This clonotype was seen many times. This sequence joins TRBV11-2 and TRBJ2-7; D gene unclear. The CDR3 runs to 14 residues. Germline V gene data show CDR1 as SGHAT and CDR2 as FQNNGV. Trimming stripped 0 bases from V and 0 bases from J, with 6 bases between. CDR3 coding DNA: TGTGCCAGCAGCTTAGAAGTGAACTCCTACGAGCAGTACTTC. This codes for CASSLEVNSYEQYF.

This clonotype occurred many times. The chain recombines TRBV6-5 with TRBJ1-1; no definite D call. Trimming stripped 2 bases from V and 1 base from J, with 8 bases between. The CDR3 runs to 14 residues. Germline V gene data show CDR1 as MNHEY and CDR2 as SVGAGI. CDR3 sequence reads: CASSYVHANTEAFF. The CDR3, as DNA: TGTGCCAGCAGTTACGTCCATGCGAACACTGAAGCTTTCTTT.

Ten or more counts support this clonotype. V usage is TRBV6-6 and J usage is TRBJ1-2; 8 nucleotides agree with TRBD1. The V gene end was trimmed by 6 bases and the J gene end by 5 bases; junction bases not matched to a gene: 8. This CDR3 region has 14 residues. Per germline, CDR1 MNHNY and CDR2 SVGAGI (reference sequence). CDR3 in DNA: TGTGCCAGCAGAGACGGCAGGGGGCTATATGGCTACACCTTC. Its protein product is CASRDGRGLYGYTF.

This clonotype was observed a handful of times. This chain connects TRBV3-1 to TRBJ1-4, with 8 bases fitting TRBD1. CDR3 length: 16 residues. CDR1 and CDR2 from the germline V gene are LGHDT and YNNKEL (reference sequence). The trim removed 0 bases at V and 8 bases at J, leaving 8 bases unmatched. The CDR3: CASSQDHGQGEEKLFF. DNA for the CDR3: TGTGCCAGCAGCCAAGATCATGGACAGGGAGAAGAAAAACTGTTTTTT.

The V and J genes are TRBV7-9 and TRBJ1-1; TRBD1 might be the D (6 bases). The CDR3 has 15 residues. From germline, CDR1 is SEHNR and CDR2 FQNEAQ (reference sequence). The germline V and J ends were trimmed by 1 base and 1 base, with 10 bases remaining between them. This CDR3 is CASSLGGTPNTEAFF. The CDR3 nucleotides are TGTGCCAGCAGCTTAGGAGGGACACCGAACACTGAAGCTTTCTTT.

The rearrangement uses TRBV29-1 and TRBJ2-1, with TRBD1 matching 9 bases. The CDR3 is 16 residues long. V lost 0 bases to trimming and J lost 3 bases; unmatched junction nucleotides: 6. CDR1 and CDR2 (germline): SQVTM, ANQGSEA. The CDR3 DNA reads as TGCAGCGTTGAAGATCGGGACAGGGCTCTCTACAATGAGCAGTTCTTC. It codes for CSVEDRDRALYNEQFF.

About this clonotype: The junction and the germline gene differ at one end; a read error may be behind it. The CDR3 sequence is CVSSYRASGGYNEQFF. CDR3 coding DNA: TGTGTCAGCAGTTACCGGGCTAGCGGGGGATACAATGAGCAGTTCTTC. The chain employs TRBV6-5 and TRBJ2-1; the match to TRBD2 covers 10 bases. The CDR3 sequence is 16 residues long. From germline, CDR1 is MNHEY and CDR2 SVGAGI.

This clonotype was counted at least ten times. The rearrangement links TRBV6-5 to TRBJ1-1; D gene ambiguous. The CDR3 consists of 11 residues. V was pared by 2 bases and J by 7 bases, with 5 bases between. The V gene's germline CDR1 is MNHEY and CDR2 SVGAGI. The DNA of the CDR3 is TGTGCCAGCAGTTACGGCAGTGAAGCTTTCTTT. Translation: CASSYGSEAFF.

This clonotype was picked up many times. The V gene is TRBV9, the J gene TRBJ1-6; no reliable D call. V dropped 0 bases and J dropped 8 bases, with 9 bases sitting between them. The CDR3 is made up of 14 amino acids. The germline gives CDR1 SGDLS, CDR2 YYNGEE. The CDR3 DNA follows: TGTGCCAGCAGCGTAGCGCAGGTGTATTCACCCCTCCACTTT. This sequence encodes CASSVAQVYSPLHF.

This clonotype was seen a few times. V and J are TRBV5-1 and TRBJ2-3; D remains unclear. The CDR3 runs to 13 residues. Germline V lookup: CDR1 SGHRS, CDR2 YFSETQ. V lost 0 bases and J lost 2, with 4 bases in between. The chain's CDR3 is CASSLEYTDTQYF. The CDR3 bases are TGCGCCAGCAGCTTGGAATACACAGATACGCAGTATTTT. The variable domain in full, with the rest retrieved from reference TRBV5-1 and TRBJ2-3, is KAGVTQTPRYLIKTRGQQVTLSCSPISGHRSVSWYQQTPGQGLQFLFEYFSETQRNKGNFPGRFSGRQFSNSRSEMNVSTLELGDSALYLCASSLEYTDTQYFGPGTRLTVL.

This sequence joins TRBV6-2 or TRBV6-3 and TRBJ2-7; D perhaps matches TRBD2 (6 bases). The germline V gene has CDR1 MNHEY and CDR2 SVGEGT. The CDR3 runs 13 residues. The V end lost 6 bases, the J end lost 3 bases, and 12 bases lay between the germline ends. The CDR3 is CASSPGGIYEQYF. The CDR3 coding sequence is TGTGCCAGCAGCCCCGGGGGAATCTACGAGCAGTACTTC.

This clonotype has ten or more counts. V and J are TRBV6-2 or TRBV6-3 and TRBJ2-3; TRBD1 might be the D (6 bases). In germline, CDR1 is MNHEY, CDR2 SVGEGT. V was clipped by 6 bases and J by 0 bases, with 10 bases between them. This CDR3 has 14 amino acids. The CDR3 sequence is CASSWTESTDTQYF. The CDR3 DNA reads as TGTGCCAGCAGCTGGACAGAAAGCACAGATACGCAGTATTTT.

This clonotype has at least ten counts. The rearrangement uses TRBV5-5 and TRBJ2-5; D is undetermined. The CDR3 spans 13 residues. Trimming removed 1 base from V and 5 bases from J, with 9 bases in between. Germline CDR1 SGHKS, CDR2 YYEKEE (reference sequence). Written as DNA, the CDR3 is TGTGCCAGCAGCTTGACGAACGGCGAGACCCAGTACTTC. It specifies CASSLTNGETQYF.

V gene TRBV6-2 or TRBV6-3 combines with J gene TRBJ2-7; D is perhaps TRBD1 (6 bases). CDR3 length equals 12 residues. Per the germline V gene, CDR1 is MNHEY and CDR2 is SVGEGT. V was shortened by 5 bases and J by 2 bases, with 7 bases between the two germline ends. CDR3 sequence: CASSDRTYEQYV. In DNA, the CDR3 is TGTGCCAGCAGTGACAGGACCTACGAGCAGTACGTC.

Concerning this clonotype: Given a much more abundant clone one base away, this may be a read error. The chain couples TRBV28 to TRBJ2-5, with 8 bases aligning to TRBD1. CDR1 and CDR2 from the germline V gene are MDHEN and SYDVKM. The CDR3 loop spans 14 amino acids. In DNA form, the CDR3 reads TGTGTCAGCAGGAGGACAGGGCAGTTGGAGACCCAGTACTTC. This codes for CVSRRTGQLETQYF.

The sample holds a few counts of this clonotype. The chain combines TRBV28 with TRBJ2-7; D not certain. The V gene lost 5 bases and the J gene lost 3 bases, with 11 bases spanning the gap. The CDR3 runs to 13 residues. Germline V gene lookup returns CDR1 MDHEN and CDR2 SYDVKM. The CDR3 bases are TGTGCCAGCAGTCAGCCCCCACTCTACGAGCAGTACTTC. This encodes CASSQPPLYEQYF. Complete variable domain (other parts from reference TRBV28 and TRBJ2-7): DVKVTQSSRYLVKRTGEKVFLECVQDMDHENMFWYRQDPGLGLRLIYFSYDVKMKEKGDIPEGYSVSREKKERFSLILESASTNQTSMYLCASSQPPLYEQYFGPGTRLTVT.

This clonotype was found many times. The rearrangement uses TRBV4-3 and TRBJ2-7; the match to TRBD1 covers 7 bases. Germline CDR1 and CDR2: LGHNA and YSLEER. This CDR3 has 15 amino acids. V shed 1 base and J 0 bases; nucleotides not matched to a gene: 3. This chain's CDR3 is CASSQGQGISYEQYF. The CDR3 coding sequence is TGCGCCAGCAGCCAAGGACAGGGAATCTCCTACGAGCAGTACTTC.

The table lists this clonotype with a few counts. The chain joins TRBV18 to TRBJ2-7; TRBD1 agrees at 8 bases. Germline V gene data show CDR1 as KGHSH and CDR2 as LQKENI. CDR3 size: 15 residues. The V and J ends lost 3 bases and 5 bases, in that order; junction bases with no gene match: 9. The CDR3 protein is CASSPQGAKRHEQYV. In DNA form, the CDR3 reads TGTGCCAGCTCACCTCAGGGGGCAAAAAGACACGAGCAGTACGTC.

The rearrangement links TRBV6-6 to TRBJ2-3; D call uncertain. The CDR3 is made up of 11 amino acids. CDR1 is MNHNY, CDR2 SVGAGI, per germline (reference sequence). The V and J ends lost 6 bases and 5 bases respectively, with 6 bases between them. CDR3 in DNA: TGTGCCAGCAGCAAGAGAGATACGCAGTATTTT. It is translated as CASSKRDTQYF.

This clonotype was picked up a small number of times. The chain links TRBV10-1 to TRBJ2-1, with D perhaps matching TRBD1 or TRBD2 (5 bases each). CDR1 is WNHNN, CDR2 SYGVQD, per germline (reference sequence). This CDR3 is built from 15 residues. V dropped 3 bases and J dropped 8 bases, with 17 bases sitting between them. The CDR3 loop is CASSESGTLRDEQFF. CDR3 DNA sequence: TGCGCCAGCAGTGAATCCGGGACCCTCAGGGATGAGCAGTTCTTC.

This clonotype was found many times. V is TRBV4-1 and J is TRBJ1-5; weak D call: TRBD1 (5 bases). V was clipped by 4 bases and J by 4 bases, with 14 bases between them. The CDR3 is 15 residues long. CDR1 and CDR2 from the germline V gene are MGHRA and YSYEKL. CDR3 coding DNA: TGCGCCAGCAGCCCCCGCCAGGGTTTTAATCAGCCCCAGCATTTT. This translates into CASSPRQGFNQPQHF.

The rearrangement joins TRBV4-1 to TRBJ1-1; D remains ambiguous. Germline assignment: CDR1 MGHRA and CDR2 YSYEKL. The CDR3 runs to 14 residues. V gave up 0 bases and J gave up 3 bases, with 8 bases separating them. The CDR3 DNA reads as TGCGCCAGCAGCCAAGATACCAGATACACTGAAGCTTTCTTT. It translates to CASSQDTRYTEAFF.

The chain recombines TRBV29-1 with TRBJ2-6; D gene ambiguous. This CDR3 comprises 14 residues. Trimming stripped 6 bases from V and 3 bases from J, with 12 bases between. Germline values: CDR1 SQVTM, CDR2 ANQGSEA. The CDR3 DNA is TGCAGCGTCCCAGGCGTCAATGGGGCCAACGTCCTGACTTTC. The encoded protein is CSVPGVNGANVLTF.

The chain recombines TRBV5-4 with TRBJ1-1; D unclear. The ends were cut back, 4 bases at V and 0 bases at J, with 10 bases in the middle. This CDR3 has 14 amino acids. Germline values: CDR1 SGHNT, CDR2 YYREEE (reference sequence). CDR3 sequence reads: CASSGRLMNTEAFF. CDR3 coding DNA: TGTGCCAGCAGCGGAAGATTAATGAACACTGAAGCTTTCTTT.

About this clonotype: A much more abundant neighbour one base away suggests this may be a read error. This CDR3 fails to terminate in the conserved phenylalanine or tryptophan, so it likely reflects a read error. The V and J genes are TRBV12-3 or TRBV12-4 and TRBJ1-5; D is unresolved. The CDR3 has 15 amino acids. V was pared by 7 bases and J by 1 base, with 14 bases between. The CDR3 reads CASTPDPLSNQPQHL. The CDR3, as DNA: TGTGCCAGCACCCCGGACCCGTTGAGCAATCAGCCCCAGCATCTT.